Following are 13 T cell receptor beta chains from one sample sequenced in a study of blood T cells in healthy people across ages. Alongside a J-beta primer mix, a sample-barcoded 5' primer served in a second PCR lasting about 7 to 12 cycles. TCRdb analysed the 5' RACE reads with MiXCR anew, one entry per CDR3 protein. This table has some 790,000 distinct CDR3 sequences, under 35% appearing once. Sequenced: blood. The receptors derive from a woman older than 75 in good health.

This clonotype was observed a few times. The rearrangement links TRBV5-1 to TRBJ2-7; 9 bases line up with TRBD1. The DNA matches TRBJ2-5 better at its end, which makes the J call doubtful. Looked up from germline, CDR1 is SGHRS and CDR2 is YFSETQ. The length of the CDR3 is 15 residues. The CDR3 DNA reads TGCGCCAGCAGCTCAAGAGGGGACAGGGAAGGGACCCAGTACTTC. Amino acid sequence: CASSSRGDREGTQYF.

The sample holds a few counts of this clonotype. A read error may account for a junction end that differs from germline. The rearrangement links TRBV20-1 to TRBJ1-1; no firm D call. This CDR3 is built from 13 residues. In germline, CDR1 is DFQATT, CDR2 SNEGSKA (reference sequence). The CDR3 reads CSVRGPVNTEAFF. CDR3 DNA: TGCAGTGTTAGAGGTCCAGTTAACACTGAAGCTTTCTTT.

This clonotype was observed many times. This CDR3 is CASSLRGGHQETQYF. Here the CDR3 DNA reads TGTGCCAGCAGCTTACGCGGGGGGCACCAAGAGACCCAGTACTTC. V usage is TRBV7-2 and J usage is TRBJ2-5; 8 bases fit TRBD2. CDR3 length: 15 amino acids. Looked up from germline, CDR1 is SGHTA and CDR2 is FQGNSA. Germline trimming cut 2 bases from V and 0 bases from J; bases unmatched to any gene: 2.

V is TRBV20-1 and J is TRBJ2-4, with 8 bases identical to TRBD2. The germline V gene has CDR1 DFQATT and CDR2 SNEGSKA (reference sequence). The V gene end was trimmed by 7 bases and the J gene end by 11 bases; junction bases not matched to a gene: 13. This CDR3 comprises 13 residues. The CDR3 DNA reads TGCAGTGGGACTAGCATTATGGGTGGGGTTCAGTACTTC. It yields the protein CSGTSIMGGVQYF.

This clonotype appeared many times. The chain is built from TRBV10-3 and TRBJ2-7, with 9 nucleotides matching TRBD1. The length of the CDR3 is 14 residues. The V and J ends lost 6 bases and 3 bases, in that order; junction bases with no gene match: 6. Per the germline V gene, CDR1 is ENHRY and CDR2 is SYGVKD. The chain's CDR3 is CAIRPRDRDYEQYF. The CDR3 DNA is TGTGCCATCAGACCCCGGGACAGGGACTACGAGCAGTACTTC.

This clonotype was picked up many times. V gene TRBV4-3 combines with J gene TRBJ2-7; the match to TRBD1 covers 8 bases. Per germline, CDR1 LGHNA and CDR2 YSLEER. The V segment lost 0 bases and the J segment 3 bases; nucleotides outside the gene matches: 4. The CDR3 covers 15 residues. Here the CDR3 reads CASSQDGTGFYEQYF. Here the CDR3 DNA reads TGCGCCAGCAGCCAAGATGGGACAGGATTCTACGAGCAGTACTTC.

This clonotype was recorded at least ten times. The V call is TRBV6-5, the J call TRBJ2-3; 8 bases are shared with TRBD2. Germline V gene sequence: CDR1 MNHEY, CDR2 SVGAGI. The CDR3 totals 16 residues. V shed 3 bases and J 6 bases; nucleotides not matched to a gene: 11. As DNA, the CDR3 is TGTGCCAGCAGTTATGGTGGCGGGAGGTGGTCTGATACGCAGTATTTT. This sequence encodes CASSYGGGRWSDTQYF.

J is TRBJ1-5 and V is TRBV21-1. TRBV21-1 is a known pseudogene. This CDR3 is built from 13 residues. CDR3 DNA: TGTGCCAGCAGCAAAGATGAAAGTCGGCCCCAGCATTTT. Translated: CASSKDESRPQHF.

In its sample, this clonotype was seen a few times. The chain has TRBV2 and TRBJ2-6; unclear D gene. The germline CDR1 and CDR2 sequences are SNHLY and FYNNEI. This CDR3 is built from 14 residues. Trimming took 9 bases from V and 0 from J, leaving 9 bases between them. The CDR3 reads CASRRISGANVLTF. The CDR3, as DNA: TGTGCCAGTCGAAGGATCTCTGGGGCCAACGTCCTGACTTTC. Complete variable domain (other parts from reference TRBV2 and TRBJ2-6): EPEVTQTPSHQVTQMGQEVILRCVPISNHLYFYWYRQILGQKVEFLVSFYNNEISEKSEIFDDQFSVERPDGSNFTLKIRSTKLEDSAMYFCASRRISGANVLTFGAGSRLTVL.

This clonotype was detected a few times. This chain uses TRBV6-2 or TRBV6-3 with TRBJ1-1; tentative D call: TRBD1 (6 bases). This CDR3 has 13 amino acids. Per germline, CDR1 MNHEY and CDR2 SVGEGT. V shed 10 bases and J shed 0 bases, with 12 bases lying between them. The DNA for the CDR3 is TGTGCCACTTTGACAGGATTGAACACTGAAGCTTTCTTT. This codes for CATLTGLNTEAFF.

The rearrangement joins TRBV24-1 to TRBJ2-1, with D perhaps TRBD1 or TRBD2 (7 bases each). This CDR3 comprises 16 residues. Trimming pared 4 bases from V and 4 bases from J, leaving 16 bases between. Per germline, CDR1 KGHDR and CDR2 SFDVKD. The CDR3 here is CATSDTTGRGYNEQFF. DNA of the CDR3: TGTGCCACCAGTGACACGACAGGGAGGGGATACAATGAGCAGTTCTTC.

This clonotype has more than one count but fewer than ten. The chain links TRBV29-1 to TRBJ1-1; a weak D match, TRBD1 (6 bases). The CDR3 consists of 15 residues. Germline lookup yields CDR1 SQVTM and CDR2 ANQGSEA. V was cut by 3 bases and J by 0 bases, with 14 bases left in between. The CDR3 coding sequence is TGCAGCGTTGAGCCGGGGGCCCAAGTGAACACTGAAGCTTTCTTT. As protein: CSVEPGAQVNTEAFF.

The J gene is TRBJ2-1, the V gene TRBV6-6, with 7 bases that match TRBD2. Germline loops: CDR1 MNHNY, CDR2 SVGAGI (reference sequence). This CDR3 has 17 residues. V dropped 0 bases and J dropped 7; count of bases not matched to a gene: 12. The CDR3 DNA follows: TGTGCCAGCAGTTACTCGATTTTGCGGGAGTTGGAAAATGAGCAGTTCTTC. It specifies CASSYSILRELENEQFF.